The text below deals with one TCR beta chain. This clonotype was seen more than once but under ten times. This clone's antigen is unknown. Per-base qualities were not stored, and no clone one base away is much larger. This entry is derived from a study of response to subunit inactivated influenza vaccine (dated by TCRdb to between 2018 and 2020). In terms of the full investigation: Deep quantitative profiling of the T cell receptor repertoire was used in the study to follow responses to a trivalent subunit inactivated influenza vaccine.

Here is what the overall study found, with its caveats: The authors suggested that each seasonal influenza vaccination may recruit only a limited number of new T cells.

Between the V and J ends, shortened by 2 bases and 8 bases respectively, the junction contains 18 bases. CDR1 MNHEY and CDR2 SVGAGI were looked up in the germline V gene. From the cysteine up to the phenylalanine, the CDR3 has a length of 15 residues. Solely the CDR3 DNA is kept, with 45 bases framed from the first base. Receptor amplification or capture employed RT-PCR. Sequencer: Illumina HiSeq 2500. TCRdb took the public reads, trimmed them with fastp at Q25, ran MiXCR for clone calling and kept in-frame beta chains. CDR3 protein duplicates are merged, each entry listing the most common genes and DNA. In all, the sample holds hundreds of thousands of distinct CDR3 sequences, and roughly 20% of those were seen once. The biggest ten clones account for about a tenth of the sample.

The source of this sequence is a middle-aged man who received an inactivated influenza vaccine. Donor details come from another sample of the same person, matched by shared clones. This chain is built from TRBV6-5 and TRBJ1-1, with the D gene not clear enough to name. The sample was PBMCs from blood, taken 4 to 6 days after vaccination. The CDR3 protein sequence reads: CASSYLRAAQNEAFF. The nucleotides read TGTGCCAGCAGTTACCTTCGAGCGGCGCAAAACGAAGCTTTCTTT.